This T cell receptor beta chain comes out of a study of cytomegalovirus exposure and HLA in healthy donors. CDR3 length equals 12 residues. Germline V gene data show CDR1 as SGHRS and CDR2 as YFSETQ. The V and J ends lost 0 bases and 5 bases respectively, with 5 bases between them. Use of 60 Vbeta and 13 Jbeta primers characterized the PCR. TCRdb's table, derived via immunoSEQ multiplex PCR, lists solely in-frame clones and lacks some. This sample has about 110,000 clones, with approximately 80% found just once. Worth noting for this clone: Its cognate antigen is unknown. The same CDR3 is also encoded by other DNA sequences in this sample.

The study, taken as a whole, reports: It was fewer than 200 TCR beta chains that were listed as cytomegalovirus-associated. HLA alleles were associated with fewer than 20,000 TCR beta sequences in a later analysis at 0.05 false discovery rate.

The genes are TRBV5-1 and TRBJ1-1; D is undetermined. The material sequenced was PBMCs. The receptor was isolated from a man under 40 in good health and CMV-seropositive. The CDR3 sequence is CASSLDGTEAFF. The CDR3 DNA reads TGCGCCAGCAGCTTGGACGGGACTGAAGCTTTCTTT.